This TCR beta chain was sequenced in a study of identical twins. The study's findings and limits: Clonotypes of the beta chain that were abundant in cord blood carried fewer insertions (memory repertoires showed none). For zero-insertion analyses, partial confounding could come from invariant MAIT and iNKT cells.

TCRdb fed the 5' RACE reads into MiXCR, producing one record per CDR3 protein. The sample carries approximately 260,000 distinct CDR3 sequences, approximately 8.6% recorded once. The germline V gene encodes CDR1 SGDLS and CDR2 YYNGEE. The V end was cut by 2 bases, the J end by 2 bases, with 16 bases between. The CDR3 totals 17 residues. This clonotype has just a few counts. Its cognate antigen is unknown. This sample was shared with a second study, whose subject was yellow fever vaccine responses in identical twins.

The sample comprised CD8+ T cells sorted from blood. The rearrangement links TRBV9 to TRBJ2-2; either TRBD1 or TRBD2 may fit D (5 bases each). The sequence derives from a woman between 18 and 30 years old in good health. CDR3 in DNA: TGTGCCAGCAGCGTCCCGCCGGGACCAACTAACACCGGGGAGCTGTTTTTT. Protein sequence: CASSVPPGPTNTGELFF. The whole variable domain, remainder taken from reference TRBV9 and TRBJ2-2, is DSGVTQTPKHLITATGQRVTLRCSPRSGDLSVYWYQQSLDQGLQFLIQYYNGEERAKGNILERFSAQQFPDLHSELNLSSLELGDSALYFCASSVPPGPTNTGELFFGEGSRLTVL.